This T cell receptor beta chain was identified in a study of shared clonotypes between healthy human individuals. The germline V gene encodes CDR1 MDHEN and CDR2 SYDVKM. The CDR3 length is 14 residues. The V and J ends lost 8 bases and 3 bases respectively, with 16 bases between them. As for this clone: Its specificity is unknown. Within the sample, other DNA sequences also encode this same CDR3.

Findings and limits, study-wide: Only blood samples were collected, and tissue repertoires likely differ.

The table came from immunoSEQ multiplex PCR; TCRdb's copy has only in-frame clones and leaves some out. Of 550,000 to 850,000 clones in the sample, about two thirds are singletons; the top ten hold over 1.5%. The rearrangement uses TRBV28 and TRBJ1-2, with D tentatively TRBD1 (6 bases). The sequenced sample was memory CD4+ T cells sorted from blood. Sample subset: CD45RA-negative fraction. The TCR sequence derives from a woman under 40 in good health. CDR3 in amino acids: CASRNRGADYGYTF. Written as DNA, the CDR3 is TGTGCCAGCCGAAATCGGGGGGCTGACTATGGCTACACCTTC.